The 20 T cell receptor beta chains in this list originate from one sample, sequenced in a study of shared clonotypes between healthy human individuals. The repertoire was sequenced with immunoSEQ multiplex PCR; TCRdb's copy has only in-frame clones and lacks some. The sample carries millions of clones, about 92% recorded once. Naive CD8 isolation took CD45RO-negative cells positively selected for CCR7 and excluded terminally differentiated effector memory CD45RA+ cells. Sequencing was performed on naive CD8+ T cells from PBMCs. These TCRs come from a man aged 18 to 29 in good health. Some clones in this sample may be carry-over from other donors' samples.

The chain is built from TRBV29-1 and TRBJ2-4, with 12 bases that match TRBD1. Germline loops: CDR1 SQVTM, CDR2 ANQGSEA. The CDR3 extends over 14 amino acids. Trimming cost V 6 bases and J 3 bases; bases outside gene matches: 3. Here the CDR3 DNA reads TGCAGCGTGGGACAGGGGGCTGGCAAAAACATTCAGTACTTC. Translated: CSVGQGAGKNIQYF.

V is TRBV5-4 and J is TRBJ2-5; 7 bases line up with TRBD2. Germline trimming cut 1 base from V and 4 bases from J; bases unmatched to any gene: 10. The CDR3 is 16 residues long. Germline V gives CDR1 SGHNT, CDR2 YYREEE (reference sequence). CDR3 residues: CASSLPSGYNLETQYF. The CDR3 DNA sequence: TGTGCCAGCAGCTTGCCTAGCGGTTACAACTTAGAGACCCAGTACTTC.

The J gene is TRBJ2-7, the V gene TRBV6-6; no firm D call. This CDR3 has 13 residues. Deletions cut 5 bases from V and 5 bases from J, with 13 bases between. Germline-derived CDR1 and CDR2 are MNHNY and SVGAGI (reference sequence). The CDR3 spells CASSIGISHEQYF. CDR3 nucleotide sequence: TGTGCCAGCAGTATTGGGATATCTCACGAGCAGTACTTC.

The chain uses TRBV7-9 and TRBJ2-1; D possibly corresponds to TRBD2 (5 bases). The CDR3 has 14 amino acids. The V and J ends lost 5 bases and 7 bases respectively, with 15 bases between them. CDR1 is SEHNR, CDR2 FQNEAQ, per germline (reference sequence). This CDR3 reads CASSLRLRANEQFF. CDR3 DNA: TGTGCCAGCAGCCTTCGTTTGCGGGCTAATGAGCAGTTCTTC.

V is TRBV19 and J is TRBJ1-1, with D possibly being TRBD1 (5 bases). CDR1 LNHDA and CDR2 SQIVND come from the germline V gene (reference sequence). The CDR3 length is 13 residues. V lost 5 bases and J lost 7, with 14 bases in between. The CDR3 DNA reads as TGTGCCAGTAGTCAGGGCCCCTTAAATGAAGCTTTCTTT. Its translation is CASSQGPLNEAFF.

V gene TRBV2 combines with J gene TRBJ2-7, with 12 bases matching TRBD1. The CDR3 covers 15 residues. Germline loops: CDR1 SNHLY, CDR2 FYNNEI. The V gene end was trimmed by 4 bases and the J gene end by 6 bases; junction bases not matched to a gene: 7. CDR3 loop: CASSGSGTGGVEQYF. The CDR3 coding sequence is TGTGCCAGCAGTGGGTCTGGGACAGGGGGCGTCGAGCAGTACTTC. The complete variable domain, with remaining parts taken from reference TRBV2 and TRBJ2-7, reads EPEVTQTPSHQVTQMGQEVILRCVPISNHLYFYWYRQILGQKVEFLVSFYNNEISEKSEIFDDQFSVERPDGSNFTLKIRSTKLEDSAMYFCASSGSGTGGVEQYFGPGTRLTVT.

The V and J genes are TRBV7-2 and TRBJ1-5; D is undetermined. The CDR3 contains 14 residues. V lost 6 bases and J lost 2, with 11 bases in between. In germline, CDR1 is SGHTA, CDR2 FQGNSA. CDR3 coding DNA: TGTGCCAGCAGATCTATGTGGGGCAATCAGCCCCAGCATTTT. Translation gives CASRSMWGNQPQHF. Variable domain in full (rest from reference TRBV7-2 and TRBJ1-5): GAGVSQSPSNKVTEKGKDVELRCDPISGHTALYWYRQSLGQGLEFLIYFQGNSAPDKSGLPSDRFSAERTGGSVSTLTIQRTQQEDSAVYLCASRSMWGNQPQHFGDGTRLSIL.

This rearrangement joins TRBV10-2 to TRBJ1-1; D gene uncertain. This CDR3 spans 13 amino acids. V gave up 4 bases and J gave up 0 bases, with 6 bases separating them. CDR1 WSHSY and CDR2 SAAADI come from the germline V gene. The CDR3 reads CASSVGMNTEAFF. DNA of the CDR3: TGCGCCAGCAGTGTAGGCATGAACACTGAAGCTTTCTTT.

The chain joins TRBV27 to TRBJ2-2; 9 bases line up with TRBD1. CDR3 length: 14 amino acids. From germline, CDR1 is MNHEY and CDR2 SMNVEV (reference sequence). The V gene end was trimmed by 6 bases and the J gene end by 7 bases; junction bases not matched to a gene: 6. The CDR3 here is CASRDRGMGGELFF. In nucleotides, the CDR3 is TGTGCCAGCAGGGACAGGGGAATGGGCGGGGAGCTGTTTTTT.

The chain combines TRBV28 with TRBJ2-1, with TRBD1 matching 7 bases. This CDR3 region has 15 residues. V gave up 6 bases and J gave up 2 bases; unmatched junction bases: 7. The V gene's germline CDR1 is MDHEN and CDR2 SYDVKM. The CDR3 spells CASRPGGAPYNEQFF. The CDR3 DNA follows: TGTGCCAGCAGACCAGGGGGAGCACCCTACAATGAGCAGTTCTTC. The full variable domain, completed using reference TRBV28 and TRBJ2-1, is DVKVTQSSRYLVKRTGEKVFLECVQDMDHENMFWYRQDPGLGLRLIYFSYDVKMKEKGDIPEGYSVSREKKERFSLILESASTNQTSMYLCASRPGGAPYNEQFFGPGTRLTVL.

The chain carries TRBV28 and TRBJ1-4; the D is unclear. Germline CDR1 reads MDHEN; CDR2 reads SYDVKM. CDR3 length: 15 residues. V was trimmed by 8 bases and J by 8 bases, leaving 21 bases between them. CDR3 bases: TGTGCCAGCGCGCTCTTCTCCCACGATGAGGAAAAACTGTTTTTT. Protein: CASALFSHDEEKLFF. The full variable domain, its missing parts supplied by reference TRBV28 and TRBJ1-4, is DVKVTQSSRYLVKRTGEKVFLECVQDMDHENMFWYRQDPGLGLRLIYFSYDVKMKEKGDIPEGYSVSREKKERFSLILESASTNQTSMYLCASALFSHDEEKLFFGSGTQLSVL.

The chain has TRBV5-1 and TRBJ2-5; tentative D call: TRBD2 (6 bases). This CDR3 has 13 amino acids. The V and J ends lost 0 bases and 5 bases respectively, with 8 bases between them. CDR1 is SGHRS and CDR2 is YFSETQ in the germline V gene. The CDR3 bases are TGCGCCAGCAGCTTGGTTAGCGGTGAGACCCAGTACTTC. It translates to CASSLVSGETQYF.

This clone appeared once. The V gene is TRBV2, the J gene TRBJ2-2; D is unresolved. This CDR3 region has 14 residues. Trimming removed 3 bases from V and 1 base from J, with 6 bases in between. Germline V gene lookup returns CDR1 SNHLY and CDR2 FYNNEI. The CDR3 loop is CASSEYKNTGELFF. The CDR3 DNA reads TGTGCCAGCAGTGAGTACAAGAACACCGGGGAGCTGTTTTTT.

A word on this clone: Other DNA sequences in the same sample also yield this CDR3. The chain carries TRBV25-1 and TRBJ1-4; D is unclear. Germline V lookup: CDR1 MGHDK, CDR2 SYGVNS. This CDR3 has 11 amino acids. The V and J ends lost 5 bases and 10 bases respectively, with 8 bases between them. The CDR3 sequence: CASSLLGKLFF. CDR3 nucleotides: TGTGCCAGCAGTCTCCTCGGAAAACTGTTTTTT.

V usage is TRBV27 and J usage is TRBJ1-1, with no clear D. The V end lost 3 bases, the J end lost 5 bases, and 13 bases lay between the germline ends. Germline V gene lookup returns CDR1 MNHEY and CDR2 SMNVEV (reference sequence). The CDR3 is made up of 14 amino acids. CDR3 amino acids: CASSLRLGWTEAFF. In DNA, the CDR3 is TGTGCCAGCAGTTTGCGCCTGGGTTGGACTGAAGCTTTCTTT.

The chain employs TRBV28 and TRBJ1-1; TRBD1 might be the D (6 bases). V lost 7 bases and J lost 5, with 14 bases in between. The CDR3 is 13 amino acids. The germline gives CDR1 MDHEN, CDR2 SYDVKM. CDR3 sequence reads: CASIRGRTTEAFF. CDR3 in DNA: TGTGCCAGCATTCGGGGGCGAACGACTGAAGCTTTCTTT.

The V and J genes are TRBV5-1 and TRBJ2-1; TRBD2 matches at 7 bases. Germline-derived CDR1 and CDR2 are SGHRS and YFSETQ. The CDR3 loop spans 13 amino acids. J gave up 7 bases and V 4 bases, and 5 bases lay outside the gene matches. The CDR3 region has the DNA TGCGCCAGCAGCGAGGGGACTACAAATGAGCAGTTCTTC. Translated, it gives CASSEGTTNEQFF.

The chain combines TRBV7-9 with TRBJ1-6; 7 bases align to TRBD1. Germline CDR1 reads SEHNR; CDR2 reads FQNEAQ (reference sequence). The CDR3 is 14 residues long. V dropped 5 bases and J dropped 6; count of bases not matched to a gene: 4. In DNA form, the CDR3 reads TGTGCCAGCAGCGAACAGGGGTCTAATTCACCCCTCCACTTT. Translated, it gives CASSEQGSNSPLHF.

The rearrangement links TRBV27 to TRBJ2-5; D tentatively reads TRBD1 or TRBD2 (6 bases each). Germline assignment: CDR1 MNHEY and CDR2 SMNVEV (reference sequence). With 6 bases removed from V and 10 bases from J, the gap between germline ends came to 21 bases. The CDR3 runs to 14 residues. CDR3 amino acids: CASRGWDIAAVQYF. The CDR3 DNA sequence: TGTGCCAGCAGAGGATGGGACATAGCGGCGGTCCAGTACTTC.

The chain combines TRBV6-5 with TRBJ2-1, with D possibly TRBD2 on 6 matching bases. Trimming shortened V by 6 bases and J by 0 bases, and 12 bases separated the two germline ends. Per the germline V gene, CDR1 is MNHEY and CDR2 is SVGAGI. The CDR3 length is 15 residues. CDR3 sequence (DNA): TGTGCCAGCAGACCAACTAGCCCCTCCTACAATGAGCAGTTCTTC. As protein: CASRPTSPSYNEQFF.